This TCR beta chain came from a study of cytomegalovirus exposure and HLA in healthy donors. Study-level results: Donor immune exposure was known only as CMV serostatus. A later analysis found common viral pathogens apparently linked to several of the most significant clusters. The authors listed 164 TCR beta chains as cytomegalovirus-associated.

Regarding donors, all were healthy bone marrow donors. 60 Vbeta and 13 Jbeta primers were used in PCR. The assay was immunoSEQ multiplex PCR, and TCRdb's table has in-frame clones only and misses some. The sample holds about 110,000 clones, roughly 80% seen once. There are 15 residues in the CDR3. With 2 bases clipped from V and 0 bases from J, the junction kept 0 bases outside the gene matches. Germline lookup yields CDR1 MGHRA and CDR2 YSYEKL. With regard to this clone: No antigen is known for it.

The sample consisted of PBMCs. The gene calls are TRBV4-1 and TRBJ2-3; 9 nucleotides agree with TRBD2. The receptor comes from a man aged 25-40 years in good health and CMV-seropositive. The CDR3 protein is CASSQLAGSTDTQYF. CDR3 coding DNA: TGCGCCAGCAGCCAACTAGCGGGGAGCACAGATACGCAGTATTTT.